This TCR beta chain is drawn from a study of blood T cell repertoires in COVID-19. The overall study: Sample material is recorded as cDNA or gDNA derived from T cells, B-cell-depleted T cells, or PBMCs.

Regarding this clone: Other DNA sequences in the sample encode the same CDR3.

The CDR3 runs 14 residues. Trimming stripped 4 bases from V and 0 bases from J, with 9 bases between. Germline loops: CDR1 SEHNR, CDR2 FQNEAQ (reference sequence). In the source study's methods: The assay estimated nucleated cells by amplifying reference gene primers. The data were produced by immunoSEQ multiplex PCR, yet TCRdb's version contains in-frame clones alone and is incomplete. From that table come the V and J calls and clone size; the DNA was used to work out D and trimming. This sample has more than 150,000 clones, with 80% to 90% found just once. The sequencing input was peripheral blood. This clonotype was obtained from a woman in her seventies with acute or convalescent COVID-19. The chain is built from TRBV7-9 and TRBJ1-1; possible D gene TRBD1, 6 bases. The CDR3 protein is CASSSTGMNTEAFF. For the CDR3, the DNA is TGTGCCAGCAGCTCGACAGGTATGAACACTGAAGCTTTCTTT.